This T cell receptor (beta chain) was captured by sequencing in a study of post-analysis software for immune sequencing data. A single count supports this clonotype. Its target is unknown. The authors incorporated unique molecular identifiers into the TCR beta cDNA libraries. Some 500,000 cDNA molecules were recovered from an input of about 0.9 to 10 million T cells. TCRdb re-called the PCR reads through MiXCR, storing one row per CDR3 protein. The sample carries 700,000 to 800,000 distinct CDR3 sequences, 25% to 30% recorded once. Regarding the study as a whole: Samples from a shared batch, those prepared together, strongly co-clustered by F measure. Controls had lower frequencies than patients of a few TRBV segments, which included TRBV5-6, TRBV5-1 and TRBV20-1.

The CDR3 extends over 15 amino acids. J gave up 3 bases and V 10 bases, and 11 bases lay outside the gene matches. Germline loops: CDR1 MDHEN, CDR2 SYDVKM. The TCR originated in a girl aged 5-17 years with multiple sclerosis. This chain links TRBV28 with TRBJ2-7; the match to TRBD1 covers 11 bases. Material: blood. CDR3 DNA: TGTGCCACAAGTACCCGGGACAGGGGGATCTACGAGCAGTACTTC. Translating gives CATSTRDRGIYEQYF. Together with reference TRBV28 and TRBJ2-7, the CDR3 gives the full variable domain: DVKVTQSSRYLVKRTGEKVFLECVQDMDHENMFWYRQDPGLGLRLIYFSYDVKMKEKGDIPEGYSVSREKKERFSLILESASTNQTSMYLCATSTRDRGIYEQYFGPGTRLTVT.